One and the same sample provided the 8 T cell receptor beta chains below, sequenced in a study of shared clonotypes between healthy human individuals. The repertoire was sequenced with immunoSEQ multiplex PCR; TCRdb's copy has only in-frame clones and lacks some. The sample has about 1 million clones; around 74% are singletons. Input material: memory CD4+ T cells sorted from blood. Regarding subset: CD45RA-negative fraction. The receptors here all came from a man aged 18 to 29 in good health.

This chain connects TRBV5-1 to TRBJ2-3, with no clear D. Trimming removed 3 bases from V and 4 bases from J, with 6 bases in between. The CDR3 sequence is 12 residues long. Germline V CDR1 and CDR2: SGHRS, YFSETQ. CDR3 sequence reads: CASSSTPDTQYF. For the CDR3, the DNA is TGCGCCAGCAGCTCCACGCCAGATACGCAGTATTTT.

The J gene is TRBJ1-2, the V gene TRBV7-2, with D perhaps TRBD1 (6 bases). The V gene's germline CDR1 is SGHTA and CDR2 FQGNSA. Trimming shortened V by 1 base and J by 2 bases, and 14 bases separated the two germline ends. The CDR3 is 16 amino acids. CDR3 DNA: TGTGCCAGCAGCTTAGGAGGGGGGGAAGGCAACTATGGCTACACCTTC. It is translated as CASSLGGGEGNYGYTF.

This clone was counted only a few times. The chain couples TRBV5-5 to TRBJ1-1; D uncertain. The length of the CDR3 is 14 residues. Germline CDR1 reads SGHKS; CDR2 reads YYEKEE (reference sequence). With 0 bases removed from V and 7 bases from J, the gap between germline ends came to 13 bases. CDR3 in DNA: TGTGCCAGCAGCTTGGCCTCAGACTGGAGTGAAGCTTTCTTT. Translating it yields CASSLASDWSEAFF.

Only one count was recorded for this clone. The chain combines TRBV6-5 with TRBJ1-2; D gene unclear. This CDR3 comprises 14 residues. Trimming shortened V by 8 bases and J by 2 bases, and 15 bases separated the two germline ends. Per germline, CDR1 MNHEY and CDR2 SVGAGI. The CDR3 sequence: CASLPLPGNYGYTF. CDR3 nucleotides: TGTGCCAGCTTACCTTTACCGGGAAACTATGGCTACACCTTC.

The chain recombines TRBV5-4 with TRBJ2-3, with TRBD2 matching 9 bases. The CDR3 has 15 residues. With V trimmed by 4 bases and J by 8 bases, 11 bases remained unmatched. Germline CDR1 reads SGHNT; CDR2 reads YYREEE (reference sequence). This chain's CDR3 is CASSVGLAGGPTQYF. The CDR3 DNA reads TGTGCCAGCAGCGTTGGACTGGCGGGGGGGCCTACGCAGTATTTT.

This sequence joins TRBV27 and TRBJ1-5; D ambiguous. The V end was cut by 5 bases, the J end by 5 bases, with 16 bases between. From germline, CDR1 is MNHEY and CDR2 SMNVEV (reference sequence). This CDR3 is built from 15 residues. The chain's CDR3 is CASSQFWGGDQPQHF. For the CDR3, the DNA is TGTGCCAGCAGTCAATTTTGGGGAGGCGATCAGCCCCAGCATTTT.

A single count supports this clone. This CDR3 reads CASSSASRRTNSPLHF. In DNA form, the CDR3 reads TGTGCCAGCAGTTCCGCCTCGAGGAGGACGAATTCACCCCTCCACTTT. The V and J genes are TRBV11-2 and TRBJ1-6; the D is unclear. With 6 bases removed from V and 7 bases from J, the gap between germline ends came to 19 bases. The CDR3 consists of 16 residues. Germline V gives CDR1 SGHAT, CDR2 FQNNGV.

The chain employs TRBV19 and TRBJ1-5; D is perhaps TRBD1 (5 bases). The germline CDR1 and CDR2 sequences are LNHDA and SQIVND (reference sequence). This CDR3 has 14 residues. Trimming removed 8 bases at V and 0 bases at J, with 11 bases between. DNA of the CDR3: TGTGCCAGTTTGGGACGTTATAGCAATCAGCCCCAGCATTTT. Translated: CASLGRYSNQPQHF.